The 10 T cell receptor beta chains presented below share a single source sample, sequenced in a study of CD8 T cells in ankylosing spondylitis. Study-wide results and caveats: It appeared that ankylosing spondylitis blood was characterized by a TCR beta motif of under ten highly homologous variants.

No antigens are known for them. TCRdb analysed the 5' RACE reads with MiXCR anew, one entry per CDR3 protein. The sample lists hundreds of thousands of distinct CDR3 sequences, 12% occurring once. Sample: blood, either unsorted or a sorted T cell fraction (not recorded which). These TCRs come from a male donor with ankylosing spondylitis.

This clonotype was counted between two and nine times. V gene TRBV19 combines with J gene TRBJ1-5; D call uncertain. V lost 7 bases and J 4 bases, leaving 20 bases between the germline ends. The CDR3 is made up of 16 amino acids. Germline V gives CDR1 LNHDA, CDR2 SQIVND (reference sequence). DNA for the CDR3: TGTGCCAGTACCGACTCGGACGGCCTGGGGAATCAGCCCCAGCATTTT. This gives the protein CASTDSDGLGNQPQHF.

This clonotype was seen a few times. The chain carries TRBV4-3 and TRBJ1-6, with D uncertain. V was cut by 1 base and J by 6 bases, with 7 bases left in between. The CDR3 consists of 14 residues. Germline loops: CDR1 LGHNA, CDR2 YSLEER. The CDR3 DNA reads as TGCGCCAGCAGCCAAGGCCTTGTTAATTCACCCCTCCACTTT. It yields the protein CASSQGLVNSPLHF.

Only a few counts were recorded for this clonotype. The V gene is TRBV7-9, the J gene TRBJ2-3; D not resolved. From germline, CDR1 is SEHNR and CDR2 FQNEAQ (reference sequence). Trimming stripped 6 bases from V and 2 bases from J, with 12 bases between. This CDR3 spans 14 amino acids. CDR3: CASRRLEHTDTQYF. DNA for the CDR3: TGTGCCAGCAGGAGACTGGAACACACAGATACGCAGTATTTT.

This clonotype appeared many times. The J gene is TRBJ2-3, the V gene TRBV4-3, with TRBD1 matching 7 bases. The CDR3 runs 13 residues. Germline CDR1 is LGHNA and CDR2 is YSLEER. Unmatched junction bases numbered 0, after V lost 2 bases and J lost 4 bases. DNA of the CDR3: TGCGCCAGCAGCCAACAGGGGGCAGATACGCAGTATTTT. Its protein product is CASSQQGADTQYF.

This clonotype was counted at least ten times. The J gene is TRBJ1-5, the V gene TRBV18, with D unresolved. Trimming shortened V by 3 bases and J by 5 bases, and 14 bases separated the two germline ends. The CDR3 totals 15 residues. Germline V gives CDR1 KGHSH, CDR2 LQKENI. This chain's CDR3 is CASSPDPQVDQPQHF. CDR3 nucleotides: TGTGCCAGCTCACCCGACCCCCAGGTGGATCAGCCCCAGCATTTT.

The genes are TRBV18 and TRBJ2-5, with TRBD1 identical over 9 bases. Germline V CDR1 and CDR2: KGHSH, LQKENI. The CDR3 extends over 15 amino acids. Trimming took 2 bases from V and 5 from J; bases not matched to a gene: 6. CDR3 bases: TGTGCCAGCTCACCAAGACAGGGGGGTGAGGAGACCCAGTACTTC. Its translation: CASSPRQGGEETQYF.

About this clonotype: Relative to the germline gene, one junction end is altered; a read error may explain this. The chain employs TRBV2 and TRBJ2-3; 13 bases agree with TRBD2. CDR3 size: 18 residues. Germline lookup yields CDR1 SNHLY and CDR2 FYNNEI. As DNA, the CDR3 is TGTGCCCGCAGTTTACGCCGGACTAGCGGGGGAGCCACAGATACGCAGTATTTT. The encoded protein is CARSLRRTSGGATDTQYF.

In its sample, this clonotype was seen a few times. The chain is built from TRBV20-1 and TRBJ2-2, with D perhaps assigned TRBD1 or TRBD2 (5 bases each). Germline V gene lookup returns CDR1 DFQATT and CDR2 SNEGSKA (reference sequence). V was clipped by 3 bases and J by 1 base, with 9 bases between them. The CDR3 runs to 14 residues. The CDR3 bases are TGCAGTGCTAGGGGGACCAGGAACACCGGGGAGCTGTTTTTT. Its protein is CSARGTRNTGELFF.

V and J are TRBV5-1 and TRBJ2-5; a weak D match, TRBD2 (6 bases). This CDR3 region has 14 residues. V lost 4 bases and J lost 3, with 13 bases in between. Germline-derived CDR1 and CDR2 are SGHRS and YFSETQ. The CDR3 bases are TGCGCCAGCAGCCGCGGGGTCGCCGAAGAGACCCAGTACTTC. Its protein is CASSRGVAEETQYF.

At least ten counts were recorded for this clonotype. This rearrangement joins TRBV10-3 to TRBJ1-5; tentatively, D is TRBD1 (5 bases). The V and J ends lost 4 bases and 5 bases respectively, with 9 bases between them. The germline gives CDR1 ENHRY, CDR2 SYGVKD. The CDR3 runs 13 residues. The chain's CDR3 is CAISVTGDQPQHF. In DNA form, the CDR3 reads TGTGCCATCAGTGTAACGGGGGATCAGCCCCAGCATTTT.